This T cell receptor beta chain emerged from a study of cytomegalovirus exposure and HLA in healthy donors. The study ran its PCR with 60 Vbeta and 13 Jbeta primers. Clones were sequenced by immunoSEQ multiplex PCR, and TCRdb holds only the in-frame ones, with some missing. There are more than 85,000 clones in the sample, with roughly 6% held by the top ten. This receptor was taken from a girl under 18 in good health and CMV-seropositive. The sample consisted of PBMCs.

The CDR3 sequence is CASSWGTSGGEETQYF. CDR3 DNA: TGTGCCAGCAGTTGGGGGACTAGCGGGGGGGAAGAGACCCAGTACTTC. V usage is TRBV27 and J usage is TRBJ2-5; 16 nucleotides line up with TRBD2. V was clipped by 4 bases and J by 3 bases; unmatched bases: 2. The germline V gene encodes CDR1 MNHEY and CDR2 SMNVEV (reference sequence). There are 16 residues in the CDR3.